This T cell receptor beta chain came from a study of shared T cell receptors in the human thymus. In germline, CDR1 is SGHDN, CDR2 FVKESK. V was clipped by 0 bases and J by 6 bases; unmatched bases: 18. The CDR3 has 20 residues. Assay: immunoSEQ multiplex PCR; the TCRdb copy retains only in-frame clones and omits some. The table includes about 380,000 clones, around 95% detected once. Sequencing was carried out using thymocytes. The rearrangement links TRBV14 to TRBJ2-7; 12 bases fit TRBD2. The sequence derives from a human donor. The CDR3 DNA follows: TGTGCCAGCAGCCAAGATCAGGTGGTTTATGAGACTAGCGGGAGTTCCGAGCAGTACTTC. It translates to CASSQDQVVYETSGSSEQYF.